Below are 25 T cell receptor beta chains sequenced from a single sample in a study of T-cell memory formation after mild COVID-19. Each CDR3 protein gets one entry after TCRdb re-called the 5' RACE reads with MiXCR. The sample yields under 550,000 distinct CDR3 sequences, 15% to 20% seen once. Specimen: PBMCs or a T cell subset sorted from them (not recorded which). The source of these receptors is an adult woman who had mild COVID-19 (a few samples of this study predate the infection). Cell type and time point are not known.

V is TRBV7-2 and J is TRBJ2-7; 10 nucleotides align to TRBD1. This CDR3 has 14 amino acids. The germline gives CDR1 SGHTA, CDR2 FQGNSA. J gave up 3 bases and V 4 bases, and 3 bases lay outside the gene matches. CDR3 sequence: CASSSRDRGYEQYF. CDR3 in DNA: TGTGCCAGCAGCTCCCGGGACAGGGGCTACGAGCAGTACTTC.

This clonotype was found a few times. The chain couples TRBV7-2 to TRBJ2-1; D is uncertain. V was shortened by 0 bases and J by 9 bases, with 3 bases between the two germline ends. The CDR3 loop spans 11 amino acids. The germline V gene has CDR1 SGHTA and CDR2 FQGNSA. CDR3 sequence: CASSLAVEQFF. Here the CDR3 DNA reads TGTGCCAGCAGCTTAGCGGTTGAGCAGTTCTTC.

There are a few counts of this clonotype. CDR3 in amino acids: CASSLAGTSTSGNYGYTF. CDR3 sequence (DNA): TGTGCCAGCAGCTTAGCAGGGACATCCACATCCGGGAACTATGGCTACACCTTC. The chain carries TRBV7-2 and TRBJ1-2; D is perhaps TRBD1 (6 bases). There are 18 residues in the CDR3. Germline assignment: CDR1 SGHTA and CDR2 FQGNSA. V shed 0 bases and J shed 2 bases, with 19 bases lying between them.

This clonotype was observed a handful of times. The V call is TRBV29-1, the J call TRBJ1-2, with 8 bases identical to TRBD1. With V trimmed by 3 bases and J by 7 bases, 7 bases remained unmatched. This CDR3 is 13 amino acids long. Per the germline V gene, CDR1 is SQVTM and CDR2 is ANQGSEA. CDR3 region: CSVEGGQAAGYTF. The CDR3 DNA follows: TGCAGCGTTGAGGGGGGACAGGCCGCTGGCTACACCTTC.

The rearrangement joins TRBV20-1 to TRBJ2-1; unclear D gene. Germline CDR1 and CDR2: DFQATT and SNEGSKA (reference sequence). V was pared by 4 bases and J by 3 bases, with 13 bases between. The CDR3 is 14 residues long. This CDR3 is CSATAPVGYNEQFF. In DNA form, the CDR3 reads TGCAGTGCTACGGCCCCCGTGGGCTACAATGAGCAGTTCTTC.

The chain recombines TRBV5-4 with TRBJ1-1; a weak D match, TRBD1 (5 bases). Germline V CDR1 and CDR2: SGHNT, YYREEE (reference sequence). With 4 bases removed from V and 6 bases from J, the gap between germline ends came to 19 bases. The CDR3 extends over 15 amino acids. The CDR3 DNA reads TGTGCCAGCAGCCTTCCGGGACTCAAGTCGTCTGAAGCTTTCTTT. It specifies CASSLPGLKSSEAFF.

This clonotype was seen a few times. The J gene is TRBJ1-2, the V gene TRBV4-3; tentatively, D is TRBD1 (5 bases). Germline V gene lookup returns CDR1 LGHNA and CDR2 YSLEER. The CDR3 has 15 residues. The V and J ends lost 0 bases and 0 bases respectively, with 8 bases between them. CDR3 sequence (DNA): TGCGCCAGCAGCCAAGAGGGGCGGACTAACTATGGCTACACCTTC. This encodes CASSQEGRTNYGYTF.

The V gene is TRBV23-1, the J gene TRBJ1-1, with unresolved D. TRBV23-1 is an ORF; its function is uncertain. V was pared by 2 bases and J by 4 bases, with 5 bases between. This CDR3 region has 12 residues. The CDR3 sequence is CASSQTLTEAFF. DNA for the CDR3: TGCGCCAGCAGTCAAACTCTCACTGAAGCTTTCTTT.

This clonotype was seen repeatedly, ten times or more. The V call is TRBV7-9, the J call TRBJ1-2; unclear D gene. The CDR3 length is 12 residues. The V gene's germline CDR1 is SEHNR and CDR2 FQNEAQ (reference sequence). V lost 4 bases and J lost 3, with 6 bases in between. Here the CDR3 reads CASSSSDYGYTF. In DNA form, the CDR3 reads TGTGCCAGCAGCTCGTCGGACTATGGCTACACCTTC.

The chain employs TRBV5-1 and TRBJ2-3, with D unclear. Between the trimmed V and J ends, which lost 1 base and 2 bases, there was a span of 8 bases. Germline V lookup: CDR1 SGHRS, CDR2 YFSETQ. This CDR3 is 14 amino acids long. The DNA for the CDR3 is TGCGCCAGCAGCTTGATTGATACCACAGATACGCAGTATTTT. This translates into CASSLIDTTDTQYF.

The V and J genes are TRBV12-3 or TRBV12-4 and TRBJ2-5; D remains ambiguous. V was pared by 5 bases and J by 4 bases, with 11 bases between. CDR3 length: 13 residues. The CDR3, as DNA: TGTGCCAGCAGTCCGATCGCCTCAGAGACCCAGTACTTC. Amino acid sequence: CASSPIASETQYF.

The chain employs TRBV4-1 and TRBJ2-5, with 7 nucleotides matching TRBD1. J gave up 4 bases and V 1 base, and 3 bases lay outside the gene matches. CDR3 length: 14 amino acids. Germline-derived CDR1 and CDR2 are MGHRA and YSYEKL. The CDR3 nucleotides are TGCGCCAGCAGCCAAGGGACAGGTCCAGAGACCCAGTACTTC. It codes for CASSQGTGPETQYF.

This chain uses TRBV20-1 with TRBJ2-5, with 8 nucleotides matching TRBD1. The V segment lost 0 bases and the J segment 4 bases; nucleotides outside the gene matches: 13. The CDR3 loop spans 17 amino acids. Per germline, CDR1 DFQATT and CDR2 SNEGSKA (reference sequence). The CDR3 is CSARDPLDRGGRETQYF. Written as DNA, the CDR3 is TGCAGTGCTAGAGATCCCCTTGACAGGGGAGGTCGAGAGACCCAGTACTTC.

The DNA for the CDR3 is TGTGCCAGCAGTCTCGGGGGGGCTAATTCACCCCTCCACTTT. Translating gives CASSLGGANSPLHF. This sequence joins TRBV12-3 or TRBV12-4 and TRBJ1-6; perhaps TRBD1 as D (6 bases). The CDR3 contains 14 residues. V lost 5 bases, J lost 6 bases, and 11 bases lay in between.

Only a few counts were recorded for this clonotype. J is TRBJ2-7 and V is TRBV6-2 or TRBV6-3; tentatively, D is TRBD1 (5 bases). CDR3 length equals 13 residues. V was shortened by 5 bases and J by 6 bases, with 14 bases between the two germline ends. CDR1 and CDR2 from the germline V gene are MNHEY and SVGEGT. CDR3 DNA: TGTGCCAGCAGTGCCGCAGGGCTTGGCGAGCAGTACTTC. Protein: CASSAAGLGEQYF.

This clonotype was seen a few times. This chain links TRBV12-3 or TRBV12-4 with TRBJ2-1; TRBD2 matches at 7 bases. J was trimmed by 10 bases and V by 6 bases; bases with no gene match: 12. CDR3 size: 14 residues. The chain's CDR3 is CASSTHAGEQEQFF. In nucleotides, the CDR3 is TGTGCCAGCAGCACCCACGCGGGAGAGCAGGAGCAGTTCTTC.

The chain carries TRBV28 and TRBJ1-1; possibly TRBD1 for D (5 bases). CDR3 length: 13 residues. Germline-derived CDR1 and CDR2 are MDHEN and SYDVKM. Trimming stripped 4 bases from V and 6 bases from J, with 12 bases between. As DNA, the CDR3 is TGTGCCAGCAGTTCCCCACCGGGGCCTGAAGCTTTCTTT. Translated: CASSSPPGPEAFF. The full variable domain, with the rest looked up from reference TRBV28 and TRBJ1-1, is DVKVTQSSRYLVKRTGEKVFLECVQDMDHENMFWYRQDPGLGLRLIYFSYDVKMKEKGDIPEGYSVSREKKERFSLILESASTNQTSMYLCASSSPPGPEAFFGQGTRLTVV.

V and J are TRBV2 and TRBJ2-7; weak D call: TRBD1 (6 bases). Germline CDR1 and CDR2: SNHLY and FYNNEI. There are 14 residues in the CDR3. V lost 8 bases, J lost 7 bases, and 21 bases lay in between. In nucleotides, the CDR3 is TGTGCCAGCTCGATGCCGACAGGTTGGTGGGAGCAGTACTTC. Translated: CASSMPTGWWEQYF.

There are a few counts of this clonotype. This chain links TRBV27 with TRBJ2-3, with TRBD2 matching 13 bases. Trimming at V came to 6 bases and at J to 4 bases, leaving 10 bases not matched to a gene. This CDR3 is built from 17 residues. CDR1 is MNHEY and CDR2 is SMNVEV in the germline V gene (reference sequence). CDR3 in DNA: TGTGCCAGCAGCCGGACTAGCGGGAGTTTATTTCCAGATACGCAGTATTTT. It yields the protein CASSRTSGSLFPDTQYF.

This clonotype occurred a few times. The CDR3 DNA sequence: TGTGCCAGTAGTATGGACAGGGCGAACACTGAAGCTTTCTTT. Residues: CASSMDRANTEAFF. The V call is TRBV19, the J call TRBJ1-1, with 8 bases identical to TRBD1. CDR1 and CDR2 from the germline V gene are LNHDA and SQIVND (reference sequence). This CDR3 region has 14 residues. With 3 bases clipped from V and 1 base from J, the junction kept 1 base outside the gene matches.

The CDR3 region is CASSQRLSGTGELFF. The CDR3 DNA follows: TGTGCCAGCAGCCAGCGGCTCTCGGGCACCGGGGAGCTGTTTTTT. The gene calls are TRBV7-2 and TRBJ2-2; the D gene is possibly TRBD2 (5 bases). V gave up 5 bases and J gave up 4 bases, with 14 bases separating them. The CDR3 is 15 amino acids. From germline, CDR1 is SGHTA and CDR2 FQGNSA.

This chain uses TRBV12-3 or TRBV12-4 with TRBJ2-4; D may be TRBD1 (6 bases). V lost 5 bases to trimming and J lost 7 bases, with 18 bases between them. This CDR3 region has 15 residues. For the CDR3, the DNA is TGTGCCAGCAGTCCTAAACAGGGAGTCGTGAACATTCAGTACTTC. The encoded protein is CASSPKQGVVNIQYF.

The chain recombines TRBV3-1 with TRBJ2-1; 8 bases are shared with TRBD2. Trimming cost V 2 bases and J 2 bases; bases outside gene matches: 8. The CDR3 covers 17 residues. Per the germline V gene, CDR1 is LGHDT and CDR2 is YNNKEL (reference sequence). This chain's CDR3 is CASSQLFSGGTYNEQFF. Here the CDR3 DNA reads TGTGCCAGCAGCCAACTTTTTTCGGGGGGGACCTACAATGAGCAGTTCTTC.

The rearrangement links TRBV3-1 to TRBJ2-7; tentatively, D is TRBD2 (5 bases). The germline V and J ends were trimmed by 6 bases and 5 bases, with 14 bases remaining between them. The CDR3 contains 13 residues. CDR1 is LGHDT and CDR2 is YNNKEL in the germline V gene (reference sequence). CDR3 residues: CASRQRLEDEQYF. The DNA for the CDR3 is TGTGCCAGCAGACAACGGTTGGAGGACGAGCAGTACTTC.

This clonotype was seen many times. This rearrangement joins TRBV20-1 to TRBJ2-4; D is uncertain. Per the germline V gene, CDR1 is DFQATT and CDR2 is SNEGSKA (reference sequence). Trimming cost V 6 bases and J 0 bases, with 9 bases left between them. This CDR3 region has 13 residues. As DNA, the CDR3 is TGCAGTGCCCCAGCGACAGCCAAAAACATTCAGTACTTC. Amino acids: CSAPATAKNIQYF.